What follows describes a single T cell receptor beta chain. These data come from a study of shared clonotypes between healthy human individuals. The CDR3 is 13 residues long. Trimming removed 5 bases from V and 13 bases from J, with 24 bases in between. Per germline, CDR1 GTSNPN and CDR2 SVGIG (reference sequence). Using immunoSEQ multiplex PCR, the repertoire was profiled, and TCRdb retains in-frame clones only, with some absent. The table shows around 700,000 clones, with roughly 78% occurring only once. Input material: memory CD4+ T cells sorted from blood. Noted subset: CD45RA-negative fraction. The clonotype originates from a woman younger than 45 in good health. The chain links TRBV30 to TRBJ2-7; a weak D match, TRBD2 (5 bases). The CDR3 coding sequence is TGTGCCTGGCTCAGTCACGAGGGTGCCAAGTCATACTTC. Amino acid sequence: CAWLSHEGAKSYF.